The rows below give T cell receptor beta chains drawn from one sample of a study of CD8 T cells in ankylosing spondylitis. TCRdb redid the calling of the 5' RACE reads with MiXCR, one entry per CDR3 protein. The sample consists of around 480,000 distinct CDR3 sequences, roughly 18% of them appearing once. Material: blood, either unsorted or a sorted T cell fraction (not recorded which). The source is a male donor with ankylosing spondylitis. Both conserved end residues are part of each CDR3. The D gene is left open where the match is weak. A clone size is listed for some rows: how often the clone was seen (once, few, many), or a class if it is expanded.

TRBV30,TRBJ1-1,-,-,CAWRQLNTEAFF,TGTGCCTGGCGCCAGCTGAACACTGAAGCTTTCTTT
TRBV12-3/TRBV12-4,TRBJ1-2,-,many,CASSLGVRNYGYTF,TGTGCCAGCAGTTTAGGCGTCCGAAACTATGGCTACACCTTC
TRBV29-1,TRBJ2-3,TRBD1,few,CSSGQGQDTQYF,TGCAGCTCAGGACAGGGTCAAGATACGCAGTATTTT
TRBV10-3,TRBJ1-2,-,many,CAISDRDRNNYGYTF,TGTGCCATCAGTGATAGAGACAGGAACAACTATGGCTACACCTTC
TRBV5-1,TRBJ2-1,-,many,CASSLDARNPSYNEQFF,TGCGCCAGCAGCTTGGACGCACGGAACCCCAGCTACAATGAGCAGTTCTTC
TRBV12-3/TRBV12-4,TRBJ2-2,TRBD1,few,CASHRGSAGELFF,TGTGCCAGCCACAGGGGTTCCGCCGGGGAGCTGTTTTTT
TRBV6-5,TRBJ2-7,-,-,CASSYSVGTTNEQYF,TGTGCCAGCAGTTACTCTGTGGGGACAACCAACGAGCAGTACTTC
TRBV11-2,TRBJ2-5,-,many,CASSRETQYF,TGTGCCAGCTCCCGGGAGACCCAGTACTTC
TRBV20-1,TRBJ2-5,-,few,CSARPRTIQETQYF,TGCAGTGCTAGACCAAGGACTATCCAAGAGACCCAGTACTTC
TRBV7-2,TRBJ2-7,TRBD2,-,CASSQTSGGYEQYF,TGTGCCAGCAGCCAGACTAGCGGGGGTTACGAGCAGTACTTC
TRBV29-1,TRBJ2-3,TRBD1,few,CSTTGGTDTQYF,TGCAGCACTACAGGGGGAACAGATACGCAGTATTTT
TRBV9,TRBJ1-1,-,few,CASSVARNTEAFF,TGTGCCAGCAGCGTAGCCAGGAACACTGAAGCTTTCTTT
TRBV2,TRBJ1-2,TRBD1,few,CASSKGTGVLYGYTF,TGTGCCAGCAGCAAGGGGACAGGGGTTCTCTATGGCTACACCTTC
TRBV7-3,TRBJ2-1,-,-,CASSLMDSYNEQFF,TGTGCCAGCAGCTTAATGGACAGCTACAATGAGCAGTTCTTC
TRBV5-1,TRBJ1-1,-,-,CASNPGALNTEAFF,TGCGCCAGCAACCCGGGGGCGCTGAACACTGAAGCTTTCTTT
TRBV12-3/TRBV12-4,TRBJ2-7,-,few,CASSLARSSSSYEQYF,TGTGCCAGCAGTTTAGCCCGATCCTCATCATCATACGAGCAGTACTTC
TRBV30,TRBJ1-5,-,few,CAWSHGGSNQPQHF,TGTGCCTGGAGCCACGGGGGGAGCAATCAGCCCCAGCATTTT
TRBV6-1,TRBJ2-5,-,many,CASGGRDSQETQYF,TGTGCCAGCGGGGGGCGGGACAGCCAAGAGACCCAGTACTTC
TRBV19,TRBJ1-5,-,-,CASEIPGSNQPQHF,TGTGCCAGTGAGATACCTGGTAGCAATCAGCCCCAGCATTTT
TRBV6-2/TRBV6-3,TRBJ1-1,-,-,CASIDRTPRTEAFF,TGTGCCAGCATTGACAGGACCCCGAGAACTGAAGCTTTCTTT
TRBV3-1,TRBJ2-3,-,-,CASTQRANVFGDTQYF,TGTGCCAGCACCCAAAGGGCTAATGTATTTGGAGATACGCAGTATTTT
TRBV29-1,TRBJ2-3,-,many,CATGGLTDTQYF,TGCGCCACCGGGGGGCTAACAGATACGCAGTATTTT
TRBV30,TRBJ2-1,-,few,CAWISLLASSYNEQFF,TGTGCCTGGATCAGCCTACTCGCGAGCTCCTACAATGAGCAGTTCTTC
TRBV24-1,TRBJ2-5,-,many,CATLETQYF,TGTGCCACCCTCGAGACCCAGTACTTC
TRBV5-1,TRBJ2-7,TRBD2,-,CASSLAASGTTFYEQYF,TGCGCCAGCAGCTTGGCGGCTAGCGGGACCACCTTCTACGAGCAGTACTTC
TRBV7-2,TRBJ2-2,TRBD2,-,CASRLIAGSATGELFF,TGTGCCAGTAGGCTAATAGCGGGAAGCGCCACCGGGGAGCTGTTTTTT
TRBV20-1,TRBJ1-3,TRBD1,-,CSVPTGVGNTIYF,TGCAGTGTCCCGACAGGGGTGGGAAACACCATATATTTT
TRBV19,TRBJ1-5,-,few,CASSIASNQPQHF,TGTGCCAGTAGTATAGCCAGCAATCAGCCCCAGCATTTT
TRBV5-1,TRBJ2-1,-,-,CASGQQATRNNEQFF,TGCGCCAGCGGTCAACAGGCGACCCGGAACAATGAGCAGTTCTTC
TRBV20-1,TRBJ1-5,-,many,CSARAGSHNQPQHF,TGCAGTGCTAGGGCAGGCTCCCACAATCAGCCCCAGCATTTT
TRBV6-2/TRBV6-3,TRBJ2-7,-,-,CASSYRDYEQYF,TGTGCCAGCAGTTATAGGGACTACGAGCAGTACTTC
TRBV20-1,TRBJ2-5,TRBD2,-,CSAGAPRSGGTQYF,TGCAGTGCCGGGGCCCCCCGAAGCGGGGGGACCCAGTACTTC
TRBV6-1,TRBJ1-4,TRBD1,-,CASSRGGTNEKLFF,TGTGCCAGCAGCAGGGGGGGAACTAATGAAAAACTGTTTTTT
TRBV14,TRBJ1-1,TRBD1,many,CASSLTGAGNTEAFF,TGTGCCAGCAGCCTGACAGGGGCGGGGAACACTGAAGCTTTCTTT
TRBV10-3,TRBJ1-6,-,few,CAISQGINSPLHF,TGTGCCATCAGTCAGGGGATAAATTCACCCCTCCACTTT
TRBV20-1,TRBJ2-1,-,few,CSANNEQFF,TGCAGTGCAAACAATGAGCAGTTCTTC
TRBV7-9,TRBJ2-3,TRBD1,few,CASSATGGMDTQYF,TGTGCCAGCAGCGCGACAGGGGGCATGGATACGCAGTATTTT
TRBV3-1,TRBJ2-1,-,-,CASSQVGELSNEQFF,TGTGCCAGCAGCCAAGTAGGGGAACTATCAAATGAGCAGTTCTTC
TRBV6-1,TRBJ1-2,-,-,CASRPSEGYNYGYTF,TGTGCCAGCAGACCAAGTGAGGGGTATAACTATGGCTACACCTTC
TRBV6-2/TRBV6-3,TRBJ2-7,TRBD2,-,CASRIPGLAGEQYF,TGTGCCAGCAGAATTCCGGGACTAGCGGGCGAGCAGTACTTC
TRBV6-5,TRBJ2-3,TRBD2,-,CASSYSGLAGADTQYF,TGTGCCAGCAGTTACTCGGGACTAGCGGGGGCAGATACGCAGTATTTT
TRBV5-8,TRBJ1-2,TRBD1,-,CASSLGRGDGYTF,TGTGCCAGCAGCTTGGGCAGGGGGGACGGCTACACCTTC
TRBV20-1,TRBJ2-1,TRBD2,-,CSAPLLAGVVNEQFF,TGCAGTGCTCCCCTCCTAGCGGGAGTGGTCAATGAGCAGTTCTTC
TRBV14,TRBJ2-5,TRBD1,once,CASSQDPTGGRETQYF,TGTGCCAGCAGCCAAGATCCGACAGGGGGCAGGGAGACCCAGTACTTC
TRBV6-5,TRBJ1-1,TRBD1,-,CASSSGTGKTEAFF,TGTGCCAGCAGTTCCGGGACAGGGAAGACTGAAGCTTTCTTT
TRBV7-2,TRBJ1-1,-,few,CASSFFRGTEAFF,TGTGCCAGCAGCTTCTTCAGGGGAACTGAAGCTTTCTTT
TRBV3-1,TRBJ2-1,-,few,CASSQDRAAYNEQFF,TGTGCCAGCAGCCAAGACCGGGCCGCCTACAATGAGCAGTTCTTC
TRBV20-1,TRBJ2-1,-,many,CSARVFASSANEQFF,TGCAGTGCTAGAGTGTTCGCGAGTTCCGCGAATGAGCAGTTCTTC
TRBV7-3,TRBJ2-3,TRBD2,few,CASSQTGTSIDTQYF,TGTGCCAGCAGCCAGACCGGGACTAGCATTGATACGCAGTATTTT
TRBV14,TRBJ2-7,-,-,CASSQEGGNQYEQYF,TGTGCCAGCAGCCAGGAGGGGGGGAATCAATACGAGCAGTACTTC